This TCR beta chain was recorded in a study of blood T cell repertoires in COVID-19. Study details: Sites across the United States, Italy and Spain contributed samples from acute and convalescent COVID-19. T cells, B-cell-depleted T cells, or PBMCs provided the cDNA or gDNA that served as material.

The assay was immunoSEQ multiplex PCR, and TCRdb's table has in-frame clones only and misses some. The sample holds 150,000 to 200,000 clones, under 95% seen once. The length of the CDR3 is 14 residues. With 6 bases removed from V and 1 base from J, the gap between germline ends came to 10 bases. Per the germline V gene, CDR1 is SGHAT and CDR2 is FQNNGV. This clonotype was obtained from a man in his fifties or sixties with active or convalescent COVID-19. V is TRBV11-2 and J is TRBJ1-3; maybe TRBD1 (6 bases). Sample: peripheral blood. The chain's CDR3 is CASSRQGSGNTIYF. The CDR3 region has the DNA TGTGCCAGCAGTCGCCAGGGGTCTGGAAACACCATATATTTT.